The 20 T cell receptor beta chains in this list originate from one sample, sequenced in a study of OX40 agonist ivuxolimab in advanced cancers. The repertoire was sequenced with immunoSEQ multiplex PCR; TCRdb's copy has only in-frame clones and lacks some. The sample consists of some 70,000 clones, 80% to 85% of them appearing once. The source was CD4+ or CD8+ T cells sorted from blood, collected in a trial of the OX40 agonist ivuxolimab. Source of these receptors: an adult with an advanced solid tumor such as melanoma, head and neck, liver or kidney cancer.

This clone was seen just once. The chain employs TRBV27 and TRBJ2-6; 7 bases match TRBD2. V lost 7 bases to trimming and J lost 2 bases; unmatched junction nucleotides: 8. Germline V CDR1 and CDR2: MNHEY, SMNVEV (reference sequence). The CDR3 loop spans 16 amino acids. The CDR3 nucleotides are TGTGCCAGCACCCCGACTAGCACGGCTGGGGCCAACGTCCTGACTTTC. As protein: CASTPTSTAGANVLTF.

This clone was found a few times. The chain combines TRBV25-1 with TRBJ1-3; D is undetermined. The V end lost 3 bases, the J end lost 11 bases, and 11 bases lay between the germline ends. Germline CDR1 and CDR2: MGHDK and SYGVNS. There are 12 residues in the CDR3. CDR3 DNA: TGTGCCAGCAGTGAGGAGTGGCCGGCCATATATTTT. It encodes CASSEEWPAIYF. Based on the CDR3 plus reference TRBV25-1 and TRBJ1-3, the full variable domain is EADIYQTPRYLVIGTGKKITLECSQTMGHDKMYWYQQDPGMELHLIHYSYGVNSTEKGDLSSESTVSRIRTEHFPLTLESARPSHTSQYLCASSEEWPAIYFGEGSWLTVV.

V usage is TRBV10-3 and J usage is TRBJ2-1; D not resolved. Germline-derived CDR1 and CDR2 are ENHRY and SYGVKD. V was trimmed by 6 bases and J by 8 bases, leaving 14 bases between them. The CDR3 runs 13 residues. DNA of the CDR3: TGTGCCATCAGGAAAGACGATCGGGATGAGCAGTTCTTC. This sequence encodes CAIRKDDRDEQFF.

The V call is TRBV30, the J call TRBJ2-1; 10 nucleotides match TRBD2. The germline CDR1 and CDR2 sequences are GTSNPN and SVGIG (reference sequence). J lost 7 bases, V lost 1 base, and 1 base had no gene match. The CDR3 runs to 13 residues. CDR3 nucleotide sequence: TGTGCCTGGAGTGGGACTAGCGGTAATGAGCAGTTCTTC. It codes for CAWSGTSGNEQFF.

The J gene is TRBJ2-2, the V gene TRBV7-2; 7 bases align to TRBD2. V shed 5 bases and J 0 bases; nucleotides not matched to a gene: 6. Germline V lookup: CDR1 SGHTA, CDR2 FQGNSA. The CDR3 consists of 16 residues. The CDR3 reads CASSPNSGSNTGELFF. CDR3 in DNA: TGTGCCAGCAGCCCGAATAGCGGGTCGAACACCGGGGAGCTGTTTTTT. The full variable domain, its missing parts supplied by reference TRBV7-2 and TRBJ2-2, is GAGVSQSPSNKVTEKGKDVELRCDPISGHTALYWYRQSLGQGLEFLIYFQGNSAPDKSGLPSDRFSAERTGGSVSTLTIQRTQQEDSAVYLCASSPNSGSNTGELFFGEGSRLTVL.

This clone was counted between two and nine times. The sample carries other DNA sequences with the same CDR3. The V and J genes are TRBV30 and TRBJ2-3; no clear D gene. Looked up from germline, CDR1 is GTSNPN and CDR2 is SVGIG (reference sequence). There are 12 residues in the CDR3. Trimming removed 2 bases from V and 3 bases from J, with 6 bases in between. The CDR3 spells CAWSLQTDTQYF. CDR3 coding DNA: TGTGCCTGGAGTCTACAGACAGATACGCAGTATTTT.

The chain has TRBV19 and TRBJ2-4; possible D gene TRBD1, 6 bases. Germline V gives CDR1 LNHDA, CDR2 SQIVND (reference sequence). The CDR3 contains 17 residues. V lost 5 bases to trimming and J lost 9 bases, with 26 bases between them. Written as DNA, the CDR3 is TGTGCCAGTAGTTCACAACAGCACCCTACAGGGTTTAGCATTCAGTACTTC. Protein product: CASSSQQHPTGFSIQYF.

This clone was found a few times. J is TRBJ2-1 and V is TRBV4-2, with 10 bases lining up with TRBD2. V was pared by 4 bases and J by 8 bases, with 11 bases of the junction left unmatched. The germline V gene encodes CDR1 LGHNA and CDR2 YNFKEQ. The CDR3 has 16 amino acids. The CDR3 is CASSLMTSGSGDEQFF. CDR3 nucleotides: TGTGCCAGCAGCCTTATGACTAGCGGGTCCGGGGATGAGCAGTTCTTC.

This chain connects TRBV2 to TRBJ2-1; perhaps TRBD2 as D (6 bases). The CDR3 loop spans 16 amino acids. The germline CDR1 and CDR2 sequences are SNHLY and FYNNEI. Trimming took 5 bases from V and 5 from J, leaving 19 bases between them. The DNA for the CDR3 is TGTGCCAGCAGTTCAGCCGGGACTCTGAGAAACAATGAGCAGTTCTTC. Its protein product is CASSSAGTLRNNEQFF.

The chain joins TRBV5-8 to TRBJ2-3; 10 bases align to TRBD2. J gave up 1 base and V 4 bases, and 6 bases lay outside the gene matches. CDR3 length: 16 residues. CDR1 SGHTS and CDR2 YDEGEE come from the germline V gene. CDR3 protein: CASSPRLAGRTDTQYF. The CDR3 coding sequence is TGTGCCAGCAGCCCGCGACTAGCGGGCCGCACAGATACGCAGTATTTT.

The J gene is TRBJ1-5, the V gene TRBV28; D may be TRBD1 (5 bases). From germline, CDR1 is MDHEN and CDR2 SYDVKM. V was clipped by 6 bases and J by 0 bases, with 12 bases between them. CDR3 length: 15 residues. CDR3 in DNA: TGTGCCAGCAGCCCCTCAGGGTATAGCAATCAGCCCCAGCATTTT. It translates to CASSPSGYSNQPQHF.

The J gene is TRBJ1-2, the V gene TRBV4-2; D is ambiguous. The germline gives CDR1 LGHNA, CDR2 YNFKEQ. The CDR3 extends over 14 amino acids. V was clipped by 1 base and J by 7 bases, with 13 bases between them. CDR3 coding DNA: TGTGCCAGCAGCCAAGCGGAAGGGAAGGGTGGCTACACCTTC. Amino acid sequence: CASSQAEGKGGYTF.

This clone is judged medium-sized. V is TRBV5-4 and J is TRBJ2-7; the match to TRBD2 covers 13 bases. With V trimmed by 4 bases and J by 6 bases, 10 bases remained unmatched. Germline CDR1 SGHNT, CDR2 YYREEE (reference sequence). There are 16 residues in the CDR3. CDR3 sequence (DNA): TGTGCCAGCAGCCCGGCCGGACTAGCGGGAGCGGGCGAGCAGTACTTC. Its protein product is CASSPAGLAGAGEQYF.

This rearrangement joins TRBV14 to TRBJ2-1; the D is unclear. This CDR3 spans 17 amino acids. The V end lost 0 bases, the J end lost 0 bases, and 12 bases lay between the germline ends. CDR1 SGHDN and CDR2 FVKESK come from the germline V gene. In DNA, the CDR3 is TGTGCCAGCAGCCAAGATTTAAGCGCTAACTCCTACAATGAGCAGTTCTTC. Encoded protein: CASSQDLSANSYNEQFF.

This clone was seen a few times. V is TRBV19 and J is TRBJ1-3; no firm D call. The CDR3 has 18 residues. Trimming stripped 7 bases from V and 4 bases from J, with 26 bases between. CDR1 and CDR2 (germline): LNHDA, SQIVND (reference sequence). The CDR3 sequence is CASIPQGIPNQSGNTIYF. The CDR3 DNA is TGTGCCAGTATCCCCCAAGGGATACCTAACCAATCCGGAAACACCATATATTTT.

The CDR3 DNA reads as TGCGCCAGCAGCTTGGTTTTAGCGGGGGGTCGCGATACGCAGTATTTT. Amino acid sequence: CASSLVLAGGRDTQYF. The chain links TRBV5-1 to TRBJ2-3; 10 nucleotides agree with TRBD2. The CDR3 is 16 amino acids. Germline V gene lookup returns CDR1 SGHRS and CDR2 YFSETQ. V gave up 0 bases and J gave up 6 bases; unmatched junction bases: 7. The variable domain in full, completed from reference TRBV5-1 and TRBJ2-3, reads KAGVTQTPRYLIKTRGQQVTLSCSPISGHRSVSWYQQTPGQGLQFLFEYFSETQRNKGNFPGRFSGRQFSNSRSEMNVSTLELGDSALYLCASSLVLAGGRDTQYFGPGTRLTVL.

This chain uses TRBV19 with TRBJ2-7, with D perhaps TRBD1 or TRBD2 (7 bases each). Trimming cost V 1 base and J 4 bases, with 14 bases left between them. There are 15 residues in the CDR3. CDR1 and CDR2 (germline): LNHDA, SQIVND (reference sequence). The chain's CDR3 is CASSIGSGTVYEQYF. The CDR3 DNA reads TGTGCCAGTAGTATAGGAAGCGGGACAGTTTACGAGCAGTACTTC.

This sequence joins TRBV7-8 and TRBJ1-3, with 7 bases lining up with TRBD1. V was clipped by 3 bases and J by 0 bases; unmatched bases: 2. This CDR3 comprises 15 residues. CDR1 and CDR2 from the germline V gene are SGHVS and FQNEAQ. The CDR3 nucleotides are TGTGCCAGCAGCTTGACAGGGAGCTCTGGAAACACCATATATTTT. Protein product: CASSLTGSSGNTIYF.

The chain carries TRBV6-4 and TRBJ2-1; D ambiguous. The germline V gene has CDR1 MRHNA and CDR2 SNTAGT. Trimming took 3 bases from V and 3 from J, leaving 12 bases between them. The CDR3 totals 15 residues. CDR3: CASSEQGTGYNEQFF. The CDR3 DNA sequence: TGTGCCAGCAGTGAGCAAGGCACTGGCTACAATGAGCAGTTCTTC.

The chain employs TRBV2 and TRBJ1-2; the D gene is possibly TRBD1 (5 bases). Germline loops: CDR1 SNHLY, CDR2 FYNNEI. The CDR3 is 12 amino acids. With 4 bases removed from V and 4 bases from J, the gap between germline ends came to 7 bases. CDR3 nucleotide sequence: TGTGCCAGCAGTGTGGGGGTCTATGGCTACACCTTC. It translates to CASSVGVYGYTF. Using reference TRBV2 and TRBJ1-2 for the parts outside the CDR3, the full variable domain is EPEVTQTPSHQVTQMGQEVILRCVPISNHLYFYWYRQILGQKVEFLVSFYNNEISEKSEIFDDQFSVERPDGSNFTLKIRSTKLEDSAMYFCASSVGVYGYTFGSGTRLTVV.